Listed below are T cell receptor beta chains from one sample, sequenced in a study of T cells after yellow fever vaccination. TCRdb fed the 5' RACE reads into MiXCR, producing one record per CDR3 protein. The table records hundreds of thousands of distinct CDR3 sequences, roughly 12% of them present only once. The source was PBMCs, collected on the day of the yellow fever booster vaccination. These receptors originate from a man aged 25-45 years who received the YFV17D yellow fever vaccine. Each CDR3 is given with its conserved first and last residue. D genes are given only for firm matches. Only part of the rows carry a size: once, few, many, or a class if the clone is expanded.

cdr3_nt cdr3_aa j_call clone_size d_call v_call
TGTGCCATCAGGCTAGGGGTCGGAGATGGCTACACCTTC CAIRLGVGDGYTF TRBJ1-2 NA NA TRBV10-3
TGTGCCAGCAGTTATGGAGCGACCCAGTACTTC CASSYGATQYF TRBJ2-5 many NA TRBV12-3/TRBV12-4
TGTGCCACCGAGACAGGGGTCAAGTACACCTTC CATETGVKYTF TRBJ1-2 NA TRBD1 TRBV28
TGTGCCAGTAGAAAGCAGGCGAAAAATGAAAAACTGTTTTTT CASRKQAKNEKLFF TRBJ1-4 few NA TRBV19
TGTGCCAGTAGTGACAGGGTTGGGGAGCAGTACTTC CASSDRVGEQYF TRBJ2-7 NA TRBD1 TRBV19
TGCAGTGCTACACAGGGCGGCGAGCAGTACTTC CSATQGGEQYF TRBJ2-7 NA NA TRBV20-1
TGTGCCAGCAGTTCTAGAGTACAGGGTGGCACAGATACGCAGTATTTT CASSSRVQGGTDTQYF TRBJ2-3 few NA TRBV27
TGCAGTGCTAGGGGACTAGCCGAAGAGACCCAGTACTTC CSARGLAEETQYF TRBJ2-5 few TRBD2 TRBV20-1
TGCAGCGTCCAACATCAGAGAGGCACTGAAGCTTTCTTT CSVQHQRGTEAFF TRBJ1-1 many NA TRBV29-1
TGTGCCAGCAGCCTACAAGGGAAGTTGAGTCCCGAGCAGTACTTC CASSLQGKLSPEQYF TRBJ2-7 NA NA TRBV7-2
TGTGCCAGCAGTCTCTGGGGGATGCAGTTCTTC CASSLWGMQFF TRBJ2-1 few NA TRBV7-9
TGCGCCAGCAGCCAAGAGACAAGGGGGACCCAGTACTTC CASSQETRGTQYF TRBJ2-5 NA NA TRBV4-3
TGTGCCAGCAGCCGCGGGGGTGGCACTGAAGCTTTCTTT CASSRGGGTEAFF TRBJ1-1 many NA TRBV6-6
TGCGCCAGCAGCCAAATGGGACAGAGTAACTATGGCTACACCTTC CASSQMGQSNYGYTF TRBJ1-2 few TRBD1 TRBV4-3
TGCGCCAGCAGCTCCGGGACAGGGGGGCTAGGGCAGTTCTTC CASSSGTGGLGQFF TRBJ2-1 NA TRBD1 TRBV5-1
TGCAGTGCTAGAGAGGTCAGGGGGGCGCAGTACTTC CSAREVRGAQYF TRBJ2-7 NA NA TRBV20-1
TGCAGTGCATCTGGGACAGGGCGGATCGACGAGCAGTACTTC CSASGTGRIDEQYF TRBJ2-7 few TRBD1 TRBV20-1
TGTGCCAGCAGCTCCAGGACTAGCGGGAGCGCAGATACGCAGTATTTT CASSSRTSGSADTQYF TRBJ2-3 few TRBD2 TRBV7-2
TGTGCCACCAGTGATCTCACGACAGGGGAAGGAGAGACCCAGTACTTC CATSDLTTGEGETQYF TRBJ2-5 NA TRBD1 TRBV24-1
TGTGCCAGCAGCTTAGCTCGGGCGGCCGAAGCTTTCTTT CASSLARAAEAFF TRBJ1-1 few NA TRBV7-9
TGTGCCAGCTCACCACCGACGACAGGGGGTCAAGAGACCCAGTACTTC CASSPPTTGGQETQYF TRBJ2-5 NA TRBD1 TRBV18
TGCGCCAGCAGCTTCACCGGGACTAGCGGGGAGCAGTTCTTC CASSFTGTSGEQFF TRBJ2-1 few TRBD2 TRBV5-1
TGTGCCAGTAGTATTTCGCTATTCGATTCCTACGAGCAGTACTTC CASSISLFDSYEQYF TRBJ2-7 NA NA TRBV19